Sequencing of this T cell receptor beta chain was carried out in a study of blood T cells in healthy people across ages. With a J-beta primer mix and a sample-barcoded 5' primer, a second PCR ran roughly 6 to 12 cycles. Every cDNA was tagged by a template-switch adaptor with 12 random nucleotides. TCRdb independently ran MiXCR on the 5' RACE reads; one entry per CDR3 protein. The table shows roughly 800,000 distinct CDR3 sequences, with 58% occurring only once. This CDR3 has 18 amino acids. With 3 bases removed from V and 0 bases from J, the gap between germline ends came to 15 bases. Germline V CDR1 and CDR2: KGHSH, LQKENI. Peripheral blood samples of 7.5 to 10 milliliters were drawn from each donor.

The sequencing sample was made of blood. This chain uses TRBV18 with TRBJ2-6; D is perhaps TRBD1 (7 bases). The TCR sequence derives from a man aged 30-40 years in good health. The CDR3 sequence: CASSPDQGGSSGANVLTF. The CDR3, as DNA: TGTGCCAGCTCACCGGACCAGGGGGGCAGCTCTGGGGCCAACGTCCTGACTTTC.